This T cell receptor (beta chain) was captured in a study of shared clonotypes between healthy human individuals. Libraries were prepared by immunoSEQ multiplex PCR; TCRdb keeps only in-frame clonotypes and omits some of them. Of approximately 2.1 million clones listed, 85% to 95% were seen once; the top ten hold 0.35% to 0.5%. V trimming: 4 bases; J trimming: 1 base; junction bases outside the gene matches: 6. Per germline, CDR1 SEHNR and CDR2 FQNEAQ (reference sequence). The CDR3 contains 16 residues. The sample was naive CD4+ T cells from PBMCs. Sample subset: CD45RA+ positively selected. The J gene is TRBJ2-2, the V gene TRBV7-9; 7 bases match TRBD2. This TCR came from a man in his late teens or twenties in good health. Some clones in this sample may be carry-over from other donors' samples. The CDR3 here is CASSSPASGNTGELFF. The CDR3 DNA reads TGTGCCAGCAGCTCCCCCGCTAGCGGGAACACCGGGGAGCTGTTTTTT.